The 4 T cell receptor beta chains below were found in one sample sequenced in a study of T-cell memory formation after mild COVID-19. TCRdb re-derived calls from the 5' RACE reads in MiXCR, one entry per CDR3 protein. The data contain tens of thousands of distinct CDR3 sequences, 20% to 25% of them singletons. The material sequenced was PBMCs or a T cell subset sorted from them (not recorded which). The receptors shown here come from an adult who had mild COVID-19 (a few samples of this study predate the infection). Cell type and time point are not known.

This chain joins TRBV5-6 and TRBJ2-1, with D perhaps matching TRBD2 (5 bases). The length of the CDR3 is 17 residues. The V gene's germline CDR1 is SGHDT and CDR2 YYEEEE. V was cut by 4 bases and J by 8 bases, with 25 bases left in between. The CDR3 loop is CASSLPLGSRMEDEQFF. Written as DNA, the CDR3 is TGTGCCAGCAGCCTCCCACTTGGCAGCAGGATGGAGGATGAGCAGTTCTTC.

Points on this clonotype: Being one base from a much bigger clone, this may be a read error. This sequence joins TRBV10-3 and TRBJ1-1; D not certain. Per germline, CDR1 ENHRY and CDR2 SYGVKD. V gave up 0 bases and J gave up 6 bases, with 14 bases separating them. The CDR3 totals 15 residues. The DNA for the CDR3 is TGTGCCATCAGTGAGTCCGAGTTACCGACTTCTGAAGCTTTCTTT. Translating gives CAISESELPTSEAFF.

This clonotype was detected ten times or more. The chain combines TRBV7-9 with TRBJ2-1; 9 nucleotides agree with TRBD2. CDR3 length: 13 amino acids. V trimming: 6 bases; J trimming: 6 bases; junction bases outside the gene matches: 3. CDR1 is SEHNR and CDR2 is FQNEAQ in the germline V gene (reference sequence). CDR3 loop: CASRGGRANEQFF. The DNA for the CDR3 is TGTGCCAGCAGGGGCGGGAGGGCCAATGAGCAGTTCTTC.

In its sample, this clonotype was seen many times. This chain uses TRBV7-8 with TRBJ2-5; TRBD1 or TRBD2 may be the D gene (6 bases each). The CDR3 extends over 15 amino acids. Germline CDR1 SGHVS, CDR2 FQNEAQ. With 3 bases removed from V and 2 bases from J, the gap between germline ends came to 13 bases. The CDR3 nucleotides are TGTGCCAGCAGCTTGGGGGGCCCCTTTCAAGAGACCCAGTACTTC. Translation: CASSLGGPFQETQYF.